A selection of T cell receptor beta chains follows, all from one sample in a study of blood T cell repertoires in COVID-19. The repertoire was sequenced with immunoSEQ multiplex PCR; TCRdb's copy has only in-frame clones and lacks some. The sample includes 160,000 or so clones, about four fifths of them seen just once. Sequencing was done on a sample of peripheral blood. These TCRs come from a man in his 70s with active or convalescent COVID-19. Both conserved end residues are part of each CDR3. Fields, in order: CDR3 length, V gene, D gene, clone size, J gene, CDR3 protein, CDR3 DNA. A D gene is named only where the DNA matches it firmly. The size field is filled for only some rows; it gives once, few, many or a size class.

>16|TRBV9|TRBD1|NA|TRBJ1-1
CASSGPTGQVNTEAFF
TGTGCCAGCAGCGGACCGACAGGACAGGTGAACACTGAAGCTTTCTTT
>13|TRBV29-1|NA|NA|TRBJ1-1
CSVGGFQSTEAFF
TGCAGCGTAGGAGGGTTCCAATCCACTGAAGCTTTCTTT
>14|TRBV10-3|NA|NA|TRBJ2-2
CAISYGGGYRELFF
TGTGCCATCAGTTACGGGGGAGGCTACAGGGAGCTGTTTTTT
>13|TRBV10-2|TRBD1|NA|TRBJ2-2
CASSVQGPGELFF
TGCGCCAGCAGCGTACAGGGGCCCGGGGAGCTGTTTTTT
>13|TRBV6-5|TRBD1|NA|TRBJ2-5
CASSRGQKETQYF
TGTGCCAGCAGCCGGGGACAGAAAGAGACCCAGTACTTC
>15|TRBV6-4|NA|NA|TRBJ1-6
CASSEQGTLNSPLHF
TGTGCCAGCAGTGAACAGGGCACATTGAATTCACCCCTCCACTTT
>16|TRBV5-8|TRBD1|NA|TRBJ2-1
CASSLKGTGQWDEQFF
TGTGCCAGCAGCTTGAAGGGGACAGGGCAGTGGGATGAGCAGTTCTTC
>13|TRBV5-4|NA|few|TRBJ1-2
CASSLARQYGYTF
TGTGCCAGCAGCTTGGCCAGGCAATACGGCTACACCTTC
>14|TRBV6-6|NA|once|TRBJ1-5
CASSDGQSNQPQHF
TGTGCCAGCAGTGACGGACAAAGTAATCAGCCCCAGCATTTT
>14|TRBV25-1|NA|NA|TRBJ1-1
CASSESGANTEAFF
TGTGCCAGCAGTGAGAGCGGAGCGAACACTGAAGCTTTCTTT
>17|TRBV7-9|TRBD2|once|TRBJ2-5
CASSFTSGGPDTETQYF
TGTGCCAGCAGCTTTACTAGCGGGGGGCCTGACACAGAGACCCAGTACTTC
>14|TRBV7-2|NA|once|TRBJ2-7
CASSLVRYSYEQYF
TGTGCCAGCAGCTTAGTACGGTACTCCTACGAGCAGTACTTC
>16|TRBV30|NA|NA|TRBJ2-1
CALATGTLRNYNEQFF
TGTGCCTTGGCGACCGGGACACTTAGAAACTACAATGAGCAGTTCTTC
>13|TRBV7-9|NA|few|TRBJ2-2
CASSFGAAGELFF
TGTGCCAGCAGCTTTGGGGCCGCCGGGGAGCTGTTTTTT
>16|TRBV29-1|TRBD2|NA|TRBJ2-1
CSVGRTSGKIGHEQFF
TGCAGCGTTGGGAGGACTAGCGGGAAGATAGGCCATGAGCAGTTCTTC
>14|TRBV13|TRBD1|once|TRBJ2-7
CASALTGGSYEQYF
TGTGCCAGCGCGTTGACAGGGGGCTCCTACGAGCAGTACTTC
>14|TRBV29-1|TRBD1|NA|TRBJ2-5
CSVDKGAVGETQYF
TGCAGCGTCGATAAGGGGGCTGTCGGGGAGACCCAGTACTTC
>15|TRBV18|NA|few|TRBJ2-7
CASSPGPGEEYEQYF
TGTGCCAGCTCACCAGGACCAGGGGAAGAGTACGAGCAGTACTTC
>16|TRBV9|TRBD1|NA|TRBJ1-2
CASSVMGQGDGYGYTF
TGTGCCAGCAGCGTAATGGGGCAGGGGGACGGCTATGGCTACACCTTC
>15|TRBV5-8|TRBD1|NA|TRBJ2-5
CASTYRGSIQETQYF
TGTGCCAGCACCTACAGGGGGTCCATCCAAGAGACCCAGTACTTC
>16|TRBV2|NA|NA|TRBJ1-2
CASSEALRARGYGYTF
TGTGCCAGCAGTGAAGCGCTGAGGGCACGGGGCTATGGCTACACCTTC
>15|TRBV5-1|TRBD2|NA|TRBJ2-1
CASSPGTSGDNEQFF
TGCGCCAGCAGCCCCGGGACTAGCGGGGACAATGAGCAGTTCTTC
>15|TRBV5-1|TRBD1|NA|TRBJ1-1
CASSARTGDNTEAFF
TGCGCCAGCAGCGCCCGGACAGGGGACAACACTGAAGCTTTCTTT
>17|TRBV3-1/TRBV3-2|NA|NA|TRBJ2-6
CASSQDLGLSGANVLTF
TGTGCCAGCAGCCAAGATCTGGGGCTCTCTGGGGCCAACGTCCTGACTTTC
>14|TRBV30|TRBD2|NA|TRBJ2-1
CAWTVAGDYNEQFF
TGTGCCTGGACCGTAGCGGGGGATTACAATGAGCAGTTCTTC
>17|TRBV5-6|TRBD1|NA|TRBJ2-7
CASSLPPGGTDSYEQYF
TGTGCCAGCAGCTTGCCACCAGGTGGGACAGACAGCTACGAGCAGTACTTC
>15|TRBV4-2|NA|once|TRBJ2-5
CASSPSLRAGETQYF
TGTGCCAGCAGCCCCAGTTTGCGGGCGGGGGAGACCCAGTACTTC
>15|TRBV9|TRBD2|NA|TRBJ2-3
CASRKTGGPQDTQYF
TGTGCCAGCCGGAAAACGGGAGGGCCCCAAGATACGCAGTATTTT
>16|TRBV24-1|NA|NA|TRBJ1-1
CATILIPGPEREGAFF
TGTGCCACCATTCTAATCCCGGGGCCCGAGCGGGAAGGGGCTTTCTTT
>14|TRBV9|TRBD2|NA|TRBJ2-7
CASSVGTSTSEQYF
TGTGCCAGCAGCGTCGGGACTAGTACCTCCGAGCAGTACTTC
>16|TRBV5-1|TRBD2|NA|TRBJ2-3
CASSPRSGGGSDTQYF
TGCGCCAGCAGCCCGCGGAGCGGGGGGGGGTCAGATACGCAGTATTTT
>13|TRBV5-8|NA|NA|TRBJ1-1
CASNTGLGTEAFF
TGTGCCAGCAATACGGGGTTGGGAACTGAAGCTTTCTTT
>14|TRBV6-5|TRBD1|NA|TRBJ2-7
CASRIYRGPYEQYF
TGTGCCAGCAGAATATACAGGGGACCCTACGAGCAGTACTTC
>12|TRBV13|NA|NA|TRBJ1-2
CASSWPDYGYTF
TGTGCCAGCAGCTGGCCCGACTATGGCTACACCTTC
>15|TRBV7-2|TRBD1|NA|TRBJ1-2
CASSARTGGMNGYTF
TGTGCCAGCAGCGCCCGGACAGGGGGAATGAATGGCTACACCTTC
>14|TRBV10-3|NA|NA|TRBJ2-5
CAISLTEQGKTQYF
TGTGCCATCAGTCTGACAGAGCAGGGGAAGACCCAGTACTTC
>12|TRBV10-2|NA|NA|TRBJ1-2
CAFFTPGGGYTF
TGCGCCTTCTTTACCCCAGGAGGAGGCTACACCTTC
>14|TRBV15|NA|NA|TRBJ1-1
CATSRDRRNTEAFF
TGTGCCACCAGCAGAGACAGAAGGAACACTGAAGCTTTCTTT
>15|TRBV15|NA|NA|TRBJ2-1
CATSREPGFYNEQFF
TGTGCCACCAGCAGGGAGCCGGGTTTCTACAATGAGCAGTTCTTC
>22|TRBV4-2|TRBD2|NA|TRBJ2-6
CASSQEINSGRPRATGANVLTF
TGTGCCAGCAGCCAAGAGATAAATAGCGGGAGGCCCCGTGCGACTGGGGCCAACGTCCTGACTTTC
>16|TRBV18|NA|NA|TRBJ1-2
CASSPILGGEVYGYTF
TGTGCCAGCTCACCGATCTTGGGAGGGGAAGTCTATGGCTACACCTTC
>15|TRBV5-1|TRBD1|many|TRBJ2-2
CASSAGQGDTGELFF
TGCGCCAGCAGCGCGGGACAGGGCGACACCGGGGAGCTGTTTTTT